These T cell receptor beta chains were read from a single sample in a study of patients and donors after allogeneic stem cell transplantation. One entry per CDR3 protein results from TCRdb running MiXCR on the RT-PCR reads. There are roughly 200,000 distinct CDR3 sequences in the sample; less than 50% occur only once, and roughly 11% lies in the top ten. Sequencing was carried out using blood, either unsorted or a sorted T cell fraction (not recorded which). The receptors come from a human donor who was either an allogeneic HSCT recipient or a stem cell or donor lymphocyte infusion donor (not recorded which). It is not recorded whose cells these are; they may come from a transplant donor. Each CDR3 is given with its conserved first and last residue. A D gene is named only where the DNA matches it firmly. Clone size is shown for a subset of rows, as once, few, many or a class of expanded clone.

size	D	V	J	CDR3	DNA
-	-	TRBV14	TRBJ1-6	CASSPGPRRTYNSPLHF	TGTGCCAGCAGCCCGGGACCTCGGAGGACCTATAATTCACCCCTCCACTTT
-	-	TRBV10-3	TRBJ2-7	CAIRGPSSYEQYF	TGTGCCATCAGGGGACCTTCCTCCTACGAGCAGTACTTC
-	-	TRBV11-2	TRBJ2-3	CASSRPPDTQYF	TGTGCCAGCAGCCGCCCCCCAGATACGCAGTATTTT
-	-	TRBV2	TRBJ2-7	CASSEVIAEQYF	TGTGCCAGCAGTGAAGTGATCGCCGAGCAGTACTTC
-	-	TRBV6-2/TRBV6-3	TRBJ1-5	CASRSGGRGNQPQHF	TGTGCCAGCCGGAGTGGGGGTCGGGGCAATCAGCCCCAGCATTTT
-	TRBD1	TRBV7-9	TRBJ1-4	CASSFRQGEFEKLFF	TGTGCCAGCAGCTTCCGACAGGGGGAGTTTGAAAAACTGTTTTTT
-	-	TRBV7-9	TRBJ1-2	CASSLADGYTF	TGTGCCAGCAGCTTAGCGGATGGCTACACCTTC
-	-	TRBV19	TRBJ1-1	CASSSKANTEAFF	TGTGCCAGTAGTAGTAAGGCGAACACTGAAGCTTTCTTT
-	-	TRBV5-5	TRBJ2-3	CASRRIEQTTDTQYF	TGTGCCAGCCGAAGGATTGAACAGACCACAGATACGCAGTATTTT
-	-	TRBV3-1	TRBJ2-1	CASSPQPRQMGEQFF	TGTGCCAGCAGCCCACAACCCCGCCAGATGGGCGAGCAGTTCTTC
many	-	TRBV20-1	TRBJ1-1	CSARQGRNTEAFF	TGCAGTGCGCGTCAGGGGCGGAACACTGAAGCTTTCTTT
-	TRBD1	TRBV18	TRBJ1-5	CASSPRDRDYNQPQHF	TGTGCCAGCTCACCTAGGGACAGGGACTACAATCAGCCCCAGCATTTT
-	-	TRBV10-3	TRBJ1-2	CATGQLTLDYTF	TGTGCCACCGGACAGCTCACCCTTGACTACACCTTC
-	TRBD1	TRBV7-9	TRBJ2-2	CASSLEDRVTGELFF	TGTGCCAGCAGCTTAGAAGACAGGGTAACCGGGGAGCTGTTTTTT
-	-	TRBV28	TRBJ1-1	CASTPPRGMNTEAFF	TGTGCCAGCACCCCTCCCAGAGGAATGAACACTGAAGCTTTCTTT
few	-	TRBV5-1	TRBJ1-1	CASSLRGAGDTEAFF	TGCGCCAGCAGCTTACGCGGGGCAGGGGACACTGAAGCTTTCTTT
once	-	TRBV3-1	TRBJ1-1	CASSRLIAGANTEAFF	TGTGCCAGCTCACGCCTTATTGCTGGAGCGAACACTGAAGCTTTCTTT
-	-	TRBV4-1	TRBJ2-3	CASSHLGVPDTQYF	TGCGCCAGCAGCCACCTCGGGGTCCCAGATACGCAGTATTTT
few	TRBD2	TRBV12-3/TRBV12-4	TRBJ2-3	CASSPRLAATDTQYF	TGTGCCAGCAGTCCCCGACTAGCGGCCACAGATACGCAGTATTTT
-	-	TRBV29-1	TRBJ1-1	CSVGPRGSGTEAFF	TGCAGCGTTGGTCCCCGGGGAAGTGGCACTGAAGCTTTCTTT
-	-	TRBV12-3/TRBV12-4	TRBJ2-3	CASSYPWGVSDTQYF	TGTGCCAGCAGTTACCCCTGGGGGGTTTCAGATACGCAGTATTTT
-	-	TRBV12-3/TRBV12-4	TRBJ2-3	CASMGPGQGSTDTQYF	TGTGCCAGCATGGGCCCGGGGCAGGGGAGCACAGATACGCAGTATTTT
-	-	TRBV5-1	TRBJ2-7	CASSLHPRRYEQYF	TGCGCCAGCAGCTTGCACCCCAGGCGCTACGAGCAGTACTTC
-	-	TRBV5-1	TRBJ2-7	CASSLRRNYEQYF	TGCGCCAGCAGCTTGAGGCGGAACTACGAGCAGTACTTC
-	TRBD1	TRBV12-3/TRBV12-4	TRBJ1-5	CASRGTGINQPQHF	TGTGCCAGCAGGGGGACAGGGATAAATCAGCCCCAGCATTTT
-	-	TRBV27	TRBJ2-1	CASSSNYNEQFF	TGTGCCAGCAGTTCAAACTACAATGAGCAGTTCTTC
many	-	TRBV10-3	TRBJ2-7	CAISGTPGYEQYF	TGTGCCATCAGCGGGACTCCGGGCTACGAGCAGTACTTC
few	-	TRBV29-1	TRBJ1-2	CSVEQREEGYTF	TGCAGCGTTGAACAACGCGAGGAAGGCTACACCTTC
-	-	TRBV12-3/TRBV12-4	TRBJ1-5	CASGGDYGNQPQHF	TGTGCCTCCGGAGGGGACTATGGCAATCAGCCCCAGCATTTT
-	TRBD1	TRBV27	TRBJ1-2	CASSPRQGLYGYTF	TGTGCCAGCAGTCCGAGACAGGGGCTATATGGCTACACCTTC
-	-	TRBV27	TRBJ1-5	CASSVQGQGQPQHF	TGTGCCAGCAGCGTACAGGGCCAGGGTCAGCCCCAGCATTTT
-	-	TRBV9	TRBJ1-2	CASSVLQGNGYTF	TGTGCCAGCAGCGTACTACAGGGAAACGGCTACACCTTC
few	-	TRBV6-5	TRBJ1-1	CASSYSGAPNTEAFF	TGTGCCAGCAGTTACTCGGGAGCGCCGAACACTGAAGCTTTCTTT
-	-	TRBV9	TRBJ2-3	CASSSHTGDTQYF	TGTGCCAGCAGCTCCCACACCGGAGATACGCAGTATTTT
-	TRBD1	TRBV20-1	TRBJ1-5	CSATAWTGERNQPQHF	TGCAGTGCAACCGCGTGGACAGGGGAACGCAATCAGCCCCAGCATTTT
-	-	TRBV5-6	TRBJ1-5	CASSPDPGVQPQHF	TGTGCCAGCAGCCCGGACCCGGGGGTACAGCCCCAGCATTTT
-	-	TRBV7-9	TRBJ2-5	CAGQGEGHQETQYF	TGTGCGGGCCAGGGAGAGGGCCACCAAGAGACCCAGTACTTC
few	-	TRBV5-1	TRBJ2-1	CASSLGPGLLYNEQFF	TGCGCCAGCAGCTTGGGCCCGGGACTCCTCTACAATGAGCAGTTCTTC
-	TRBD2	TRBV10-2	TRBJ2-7	CASSDPRGYEQYF	TGCGCCAGCAGTGACCCGCGGGGGTACGAGCAGTACTTC
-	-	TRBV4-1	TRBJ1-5	CASSGTSPGQPQHF	TGCGCCAGCAGCGGGACGAGCCCCGGCCAGCCCCAGCATTTT
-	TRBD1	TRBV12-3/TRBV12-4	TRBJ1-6	CASSLRQGGSPLHF	TGTGCCAGCAGTTTACGGCAGGGGGGATCACCCCTCCACTTT
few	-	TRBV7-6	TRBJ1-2	CASSSGSKGYTF	TGTGCCAGCAGCTCAGGGAGTAAGGGCTACACCTTC
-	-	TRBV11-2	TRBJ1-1	CASSLSYRKQSNTEAFF	TGTGCCAGCAGCTTGTCGTATCGGAAACAGTCGAACACTGAAGCTTTCTTT
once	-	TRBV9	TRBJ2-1	CASSVDYNEQFF	TGTGCCAGCAGCGTAGATTACAATGAGCAGTTCTTC
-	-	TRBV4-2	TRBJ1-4	CASSQVGAPKLFF	TGTGCCAGCAGCCAAGTAGGGGCGCCGAAACTGTTTTTT